The text below deals with one TCR beta chain. This record belongs to a study of OX40 agonist ivuxolimab in advanced cancers. CDR3 length: 15 residues. Trimming removed 0 bases from V and 2 bases from J, with 12 bases in between. Germline values: CDR1 SGHRS, CDR2 YFSETQ. TCRdb keeps only in-frame clones here, not all; method: immunoSEQ multiplex PCR. The sample includes about 96,000 clones, 90% of them seen just once. The clonotype was recovered from an adult with an advanced solid tumor such as melanoma, head and neck, liver or kidney cancer. The sequencing here drew on CD4+ or CD8+ T cells sorted from blood, taken in a trial of the OX40 agonist ivuxolimab. The chain combines TRBV5-1 with TRBJ2-7; D is uncertain. CDR3 residues: CASSLGISEPYEQYF. For the CDR3, the DNA is TGCGCCAGCAGCTTGGGGATCTCGGAACCCTACGAGCAGTACTTC. Full variable domain (missing parts from reference TRBV5-1 and TRBJ2-7): KAGVTQTPRYLIKTRGQQVTLSCSPISGHRSVSWYQQTPGQGLQFLFEYFSETQRNKGNFPGRFSGRQFSNSRSEMNVSTLELGDSALYLCASSLGISEPYEQYFGPGTRLTVT.